Following are 10 T cell receptor beta chains from one sample sequenced in a study of cytomegalovirus exposure and HLA in healthy donors. Sequencing was performed with immunoSEQ multiplex PCR; in TCRdb, only in-frame clones are kept and a portion is missing. The table shows roughly 300,000 clones, with 86% occurring only once. The specimen sequenced was PBMCs. These receptors were obtained from a woman in her late teens or twenties in good health and CMV-seronegative.

The rearrangement links TRBV2 to TRBJ1-1, with D possibly being TRBD1 (6 bases). Per the germline V gene, CDR1 is SNHLY and CDR2 is FYNNEI. Trimming left V 6 bases short and J 2 bases short, with 16 bases between. The CDR3 extends over 15 amino acids. Here the CDR3 reads CASSLLTGLNTEAFF. CDR3 coding DNA: TGTGCCAGCAGCCTTTTGACAGGACTCAACACTGAAGCTTTCTTT.

The CDR3 loop reads CASSLTASGSYNEQFF. The DNA for the CDR3 is TGTGCCAGCAGCTTAACCGCTAGCGGGAGTTACAATGAGCAGTTCTTC. The chain uses TRBV7-3 and TRBJ2-1; 10 nucleotides agree with TRBD2. CDR3 length: 16 amino acids. Losses at the gene ends were 0 bases for V and 4 bases for J; bases not matched to a gene: 3. Germline CDR1 is SGHTA and CDR2 is FQGTGA. Based on the CDR3 plus reference TRBV7-3 and TRBJ2-1, the full variable domain is GAGVSQTPSNKVTEKGKYVELRCDPISGHTALYWYRQSLGQGPEFLIYFQGTGAADDSGLPNDRFFAVRPEGSVSTLKIQRTERGDSAVYLCASSLTASGSYNEQFFGPGTRLTVL.

V usage is TRBV29-1 and J usage is TRBJ2-3, with 9 bases that match TRBD2. The V gene end was trimmed by 6 bases and the J gene end by 6 bases; junction bases not matched to a gene: 10. Germline V gene lookup returns CDR1 SQVTM and CDR2 ANQGSEA. CDR3 length: 14 amino acids. CDR3 loop: CSVGAAGGPDTQYF. CDR3 sequence (DNA): TGCAGCGTGGGGGCAGCGGGAGGCCCCGATACGCAGTATTTT.

This chain joins TRBV6-5 and TRBJ1-2; TRBD1 matches at 8 bases. CDR3 size: 16 residues. After removal of 2 bases from V and 5 bases from J, the junction contained 10 bases not matched to a gene. Germline V gene sequence: CDR1 MNHEY, CDR2 SVGAGI. The chain's CDR3 is CASSYRGTGGGYGYTF. CDR3 DNA: TGTGCCAGCAGTTACCGAGGGACAGGAGGGGGGTATGGCTACACCTTC.

The genes are TRBV7-2 and TRBJ2-7, with TRBD1 as a possible D gene (6 bases). Germline CDR1 reads SGHTA; CDR2 reads FQGNSA. The CDR3 totals 16 residues. The V and J ends lost 0 bases and 0 bases respectively, with 12 bases between them. The CDR3: CASSLAGAVDSYEQYF. The CDR3 coding sequence is TGTGCCAGCAGCTTAGCGGGGGCCGTTGACTCCTACGAGCAGTACTTC.

The rearrangement joins TRBV28 to TRBJ2-5, with D hard to call. The germline gives CDR1 MDHEN, CDR2 SYDVKM. The CDR3 totals 11 residues. Trimming took 5 bases from V and 1 from J, leaving 2 bases between them. The CDR3 DNA sequence: TGTGCCAGCAGTCGCCAAGAGACCCAGTACTTC. Translating gives CASSRQETQYF.

This clone was seen only once. The chain joins TRBV5-1 to TRBJ2-1; TRBD2 matches 9 bases. CDR3 length: 16 amino acids. Germline V gene data show CDR1 as SGHRS and CDR2 as YFSETQ. V shed 0 bases and J 9 bases; nucleotides not matched to a gene: 10. The CDR3 coding sequence is TGCGCCAGCAGCTTGGAAGGGACTAGCACGTCGGGTGAGCAGTTCTTC. Its protein is CASSLEGTSTSGEQFF.

The rearrangement uses TRBV4-3 and TRBJ2-7, with 10 bases that match TRBD1. The CDR3 sequence is 15 residues long. The V gene's germline CDR1 is LGHNA and CDR2 YSLEER. V shed 1 base, J shed 5 bases, and the junction held 5 bases outside the gene matches. The CDR3: CASSQGTGTGDEQYF. The CDR3 DNA reads TGCGCCAGCAGCCAAGGTACCGGGACAGGGGACGAGCAGTACTTC.

Notes on this clone: One end of the junction fails to match germline, which may point to a read error. The rearrangement uses TRBV7-7 and TRBJ2-3; 9 nucleotides match TRBD2. In germline, CDR1 is SSHAT, CDR2 FNYEAQ (reference sequence). The CDR3 runs to 14 residues. CDR3 sequence: CASSLAGAADTQYF. In DNA form, the CDR3 reads TGTGCTAGCAGCTTAGCGGGAGCCGCAGATACGCAGTATTTT. The whole variable domain, filled in from reference TRBV7-7 and TRBJ2-3, reads GAGVSQSPRYKVTKRGQDVTLRCDPISSHATLYWYQQALGQGPEFLTYFNYEAQPDKSGLPSDRFSAERPEGSISTLTIQRTEQRDSAMYRCASSLAGAADTQYFGPGTRLTVL.

The CDR3 loop is CASSLQGSAYEQYF. CDR3 sequence (DNA): TGTGCCAGCAGCTTACAGGGTTCCGCCTACGAGCAGTACTTC. The chain recombines TRBV7-2 with TRBJ2-7, with D perhaps matching TRBD1 (5 bases). This CDR3 contains 14 residues. Trimming removed 2 bases at V and 2 bases at J, with 10 bases between. Germline loops: CDR1 SGHTA, CDR2 FQGNSA.